This TCR beta chain was captured by sequencing in a study of OX40 agonist ivuxolimab in advanced cancers. Study-wide results and caveats: At 0.1 to 3.0 mg/kg and by week 6, CD4+ and CD8+ T cells in the blood had expanded clonally.

Patients with autoimmune history or systemic immunosuppression were excluded. V gave up 4 bases and J gave up 4 bases; unmatched junction bases: 13. In germline, CDR1 is SGHDN, CDR2 FVKESK. This CDR3 comprises 16 residues. Method: immunoSEQ multiplex PCR; TCRdb's copy keeps in-frame clones and lacks some. This sample carries 70,000 or so clones, 80% of them seen once, and the ten largest clones take 1% to 1.5%. As concerns this clone: Its antigen is not identified.

This clonotype originated in an adult with an advanced solid tumor such as melanoma, head and neck, liver or kidney cancer. This rearrangement joins TRBV14 to TRBJ2-7; 7 nucleotides agree with TRBD2. The sequencing used CD4+ or CD8+ T cells sorted from blood, collected in a trial of the OX40 agonist ivuxolimab. Here the CDR3 reads CASSRRGGGDNYEQYF. The DNA for the CDR3 is TGTGCCAGCAGCCGCCGTGGGGGGGGAGACAATTACGAGCAGTACTTC.